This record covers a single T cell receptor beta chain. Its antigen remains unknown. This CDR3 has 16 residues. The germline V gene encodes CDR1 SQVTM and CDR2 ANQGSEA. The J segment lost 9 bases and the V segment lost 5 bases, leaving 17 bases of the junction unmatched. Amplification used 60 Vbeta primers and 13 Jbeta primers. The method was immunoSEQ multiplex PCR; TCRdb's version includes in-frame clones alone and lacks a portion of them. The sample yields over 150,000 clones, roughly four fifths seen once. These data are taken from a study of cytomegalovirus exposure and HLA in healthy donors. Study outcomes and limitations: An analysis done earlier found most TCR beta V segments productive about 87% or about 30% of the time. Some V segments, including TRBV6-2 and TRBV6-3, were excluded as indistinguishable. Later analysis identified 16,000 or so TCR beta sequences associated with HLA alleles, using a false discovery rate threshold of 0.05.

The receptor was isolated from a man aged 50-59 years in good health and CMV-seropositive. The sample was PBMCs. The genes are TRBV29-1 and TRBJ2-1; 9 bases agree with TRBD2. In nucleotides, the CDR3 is TGCAGCGTTCACCCCATGACTAGCGGAGGAGTTGGTGAGCAGTTCTTC. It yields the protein CSVHPMTSGGVGEQFF.